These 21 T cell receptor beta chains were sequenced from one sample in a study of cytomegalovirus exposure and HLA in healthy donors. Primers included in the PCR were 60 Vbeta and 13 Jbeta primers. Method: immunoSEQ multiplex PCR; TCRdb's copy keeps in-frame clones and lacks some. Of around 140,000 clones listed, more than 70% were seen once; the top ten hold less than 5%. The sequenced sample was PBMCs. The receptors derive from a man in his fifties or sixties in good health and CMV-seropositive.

CDR3 loop: CASSALGTVQETQYF. The CDR3 DNA reads TGTGCCAGTAGTGCCCTCGGGACAGTTCAAGAGACCCAGTACTTC. The gene calls are TRBV19 and TRBJ2-5, with 7 bases that match TRBD1. Germline-derived CDR1 and CDR2 are LNHDA and SQIVND (reference sequence). This CDR3 has 15 amino acids. Trimming at V came to 5 bases and at J to 2 bases, leaving 8 bases not matched to a gene. The variable domain in full, with the rest retrieved from reference TRBV19 and TRBJ2-5, is DGGITQSPKYLFRKEGQNVTLSCEQNLNHDAMYWYRQDPGQGLRLIYYSQIVNDFQKGDIAEGYSVSREKKESFPLTVTSAQKNPTAFYLCASSALGTVQETQYFGPGTRLLVL.

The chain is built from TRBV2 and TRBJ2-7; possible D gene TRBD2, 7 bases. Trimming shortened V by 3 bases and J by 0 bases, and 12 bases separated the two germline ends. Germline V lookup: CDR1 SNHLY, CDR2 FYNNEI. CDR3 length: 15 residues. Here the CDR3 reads CASSDLGGLSYEQYF. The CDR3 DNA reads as TGTGCCAGCAGTGATCTGGGGGGGCTCTCCTACGAGCAGTACTTC.

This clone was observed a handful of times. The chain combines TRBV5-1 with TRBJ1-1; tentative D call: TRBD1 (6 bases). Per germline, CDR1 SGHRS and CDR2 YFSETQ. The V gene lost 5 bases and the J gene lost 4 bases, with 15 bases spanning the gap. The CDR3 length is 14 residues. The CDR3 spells CASRQGPYPTEAFF. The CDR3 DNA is TGCGCCAGCAGACAGGGTCCATACCCCACTGAAGCTTTCTTT.

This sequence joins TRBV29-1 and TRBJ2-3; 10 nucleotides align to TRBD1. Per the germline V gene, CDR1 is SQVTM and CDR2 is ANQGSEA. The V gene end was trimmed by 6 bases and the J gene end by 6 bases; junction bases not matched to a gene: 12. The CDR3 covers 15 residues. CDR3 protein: CSVLSGTGVTDTQYF. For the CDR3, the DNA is TGCAGCGTCCTAAGCGGGACAGGGGTAACCGATACGCAGTATTTT.

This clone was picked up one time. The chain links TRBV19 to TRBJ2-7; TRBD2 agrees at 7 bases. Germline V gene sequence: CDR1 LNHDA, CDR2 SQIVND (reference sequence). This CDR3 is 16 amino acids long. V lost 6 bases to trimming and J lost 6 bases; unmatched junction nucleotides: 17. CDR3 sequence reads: CASSTTGERDIGEQYF. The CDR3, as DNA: TGTGCCAGTAGCACCACCGGGGAGCGGGATATTGGCGAGCAGTACTTC. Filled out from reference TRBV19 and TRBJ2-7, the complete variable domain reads DGGITQSPKYLFRKEGQNVTLSCEQNLNHDAMYWYRQDPGQGLRLIYYSQIVNDFQKGDIAEGYSVSREKKESFPLTVTSAQKNPTAFYLCASSTTGERDIGEQYFGPGTRLTVT.

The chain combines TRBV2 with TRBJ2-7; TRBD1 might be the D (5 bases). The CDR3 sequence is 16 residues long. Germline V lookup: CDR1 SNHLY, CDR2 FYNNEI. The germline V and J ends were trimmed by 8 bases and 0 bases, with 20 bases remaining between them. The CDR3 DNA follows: TGTGCCAGCCCTGACCTGATCGACAGCCTCTCCTACGAGCAGTACTTC. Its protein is CASPDLIDSLSYEQYF.

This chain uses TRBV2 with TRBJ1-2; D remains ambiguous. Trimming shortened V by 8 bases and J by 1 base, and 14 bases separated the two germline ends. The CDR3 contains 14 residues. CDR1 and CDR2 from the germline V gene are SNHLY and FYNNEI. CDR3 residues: CASRSQLYNYGYTF. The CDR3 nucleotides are TGTGCCAGCCGATCCCAGTTATATAACTATGGCTACACCTTC.

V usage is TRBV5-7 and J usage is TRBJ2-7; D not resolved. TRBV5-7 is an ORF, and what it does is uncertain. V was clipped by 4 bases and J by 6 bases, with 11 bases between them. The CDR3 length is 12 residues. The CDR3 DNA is TGTGCCAGCAGCCCAGGTAGTTGCGAGCAGTACTTC. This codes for CASSPGSCEQYF.

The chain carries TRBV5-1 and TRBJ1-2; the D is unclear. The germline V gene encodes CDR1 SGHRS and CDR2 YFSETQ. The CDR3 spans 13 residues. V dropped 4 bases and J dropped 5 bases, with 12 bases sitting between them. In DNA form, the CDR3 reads TGCGCCAGCAGCCCAGACTACGGGTATGGCTACACCTTC. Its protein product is CASSPDYGYGYTF. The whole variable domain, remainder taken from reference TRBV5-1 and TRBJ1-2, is KAGVTQTPRYLIKTRGQQVTLSCSPISGHRSVSWYQQTPGQGLQFLFEYFSETQRNKGNFPGRFSGRQFSNSRSEMNVSTLELGDSALYLCASSPDYGYGYTFGSGTRLTVV.

The CDR3 region is CASSPSQGPNTEAFF. CDR3 DNA: TGTGCCAGCAGCCCCAGTCAGGGCCCGAACACTGAAGCTTTCTTT. The chain combines TRBV7-6 with TRBJ1-1, with a weak D call TRBD1 (5 bases). CDR3 size: 15 residues. Germline assignment: CDR1 SGHVS and CDR2 FNYEAQ. The ends were cut back, 5 bases at V and 1 base at J, with 14 bases in the middle.

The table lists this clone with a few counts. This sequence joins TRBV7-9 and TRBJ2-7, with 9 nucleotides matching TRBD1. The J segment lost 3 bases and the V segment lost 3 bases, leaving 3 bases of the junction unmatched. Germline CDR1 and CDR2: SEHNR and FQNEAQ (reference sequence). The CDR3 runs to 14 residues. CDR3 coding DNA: TGTGCCAGCAGCTTTGGGACAGGGTTCTACGAGCAGTACTTC. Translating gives CASSFGTGFYEQYF.

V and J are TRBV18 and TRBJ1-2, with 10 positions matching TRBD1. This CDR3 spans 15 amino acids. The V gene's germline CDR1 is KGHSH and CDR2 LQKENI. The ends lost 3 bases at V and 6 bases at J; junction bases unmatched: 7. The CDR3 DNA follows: TGTGCCAGCTCACCGTCGACAGGGGGCGGAAATGGCTACACCTTC. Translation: CASSPSTGGGNGYTF.

The CDR3 loop reads CASRNRDRGDYGYTF. CDR3 DNA sequence: TGTGCCAGCAGGAATCGCGACAGGGGGGACTATGGCTACACCTTC. The chain carries TRBV6-5 and TRBJ1-2; 9 nucleotides match TRBD1. V lost 6 bases to trimming and J lost 3 bases; unmatched junction nucleotides: 8. Germline V gene lookup returns CDR1 MNHEY and CDR2 SVGAGI. The CDR3 runs to 15 residues.

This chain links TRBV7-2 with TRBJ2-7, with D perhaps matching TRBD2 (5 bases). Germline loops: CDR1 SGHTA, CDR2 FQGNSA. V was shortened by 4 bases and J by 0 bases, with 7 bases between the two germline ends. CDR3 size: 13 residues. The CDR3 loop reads CASSSGVSYEQYF. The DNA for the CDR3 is TGTGCCAGCAGCTCCGGGGTCTCCTACGAGCAGTACTTC.

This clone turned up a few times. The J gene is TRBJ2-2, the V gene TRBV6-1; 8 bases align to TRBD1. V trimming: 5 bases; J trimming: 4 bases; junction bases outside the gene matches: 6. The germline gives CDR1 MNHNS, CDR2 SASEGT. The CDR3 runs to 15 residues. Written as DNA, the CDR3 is TGTGCCAGCAGTCCGGCGGACAGGGCCACCGGGGAGCTGTTTTTT. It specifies CASSPADRATGELFF.

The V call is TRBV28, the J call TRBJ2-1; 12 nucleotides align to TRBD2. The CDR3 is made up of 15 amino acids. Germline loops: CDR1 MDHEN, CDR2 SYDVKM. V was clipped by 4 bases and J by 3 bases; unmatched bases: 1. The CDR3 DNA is TGTGCCAGCAGTTCACTAGCGGGGGGCTACAATGAGCAGTTCTTC. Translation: CASSSLAGGYNEQFF. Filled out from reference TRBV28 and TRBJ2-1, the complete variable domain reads DVKVTQSSRYLVKRTGEKVFLECVQDMDHENMFWYRQDPGLGLRLIYFSYDVKMKEKGDIPEGYSVSREKKERFSLILESASTNQTSMYLCASSSLAGGYNEQFFGPGTRLTVL.

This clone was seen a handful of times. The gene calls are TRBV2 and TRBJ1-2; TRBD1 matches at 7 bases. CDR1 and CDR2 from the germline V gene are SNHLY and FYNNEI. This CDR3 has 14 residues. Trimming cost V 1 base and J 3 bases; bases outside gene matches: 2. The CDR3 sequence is CASSEVTGDYGYTF. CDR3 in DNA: TGTGCCAGCAGTGAAGTAACAGGGGACTATGGCTACACCTTC. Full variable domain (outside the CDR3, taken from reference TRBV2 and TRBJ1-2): EPEVTQTPSHQVTQMGQEVILRCVPISNHLYFYWYRQILGQKVEFLVSFYNNEISEKSEIFDDQFSVERPDGSNFTLKIRSTKLEDSAMYFCASSEVTGDYGYTFGSGTRLTVV.

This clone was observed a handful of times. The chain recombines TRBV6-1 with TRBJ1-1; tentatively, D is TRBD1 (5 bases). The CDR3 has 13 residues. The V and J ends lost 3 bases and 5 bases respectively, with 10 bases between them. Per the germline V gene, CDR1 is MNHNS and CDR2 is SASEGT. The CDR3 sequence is CASSEQKGTEAFF. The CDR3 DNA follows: TGTGCCAGCAGTGAGCAGAAGGGGACTGAAGCTTTCTTT.

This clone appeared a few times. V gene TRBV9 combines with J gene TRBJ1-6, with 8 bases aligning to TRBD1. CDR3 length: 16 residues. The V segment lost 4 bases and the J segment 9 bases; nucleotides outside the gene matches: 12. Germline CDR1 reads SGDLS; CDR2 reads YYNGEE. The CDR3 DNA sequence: TGTGCCAGCAGCTCTCATAGGACAGGGAAAGGTTCACCCCTCCACTTT. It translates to CASSSHRTGKGSPLHF.

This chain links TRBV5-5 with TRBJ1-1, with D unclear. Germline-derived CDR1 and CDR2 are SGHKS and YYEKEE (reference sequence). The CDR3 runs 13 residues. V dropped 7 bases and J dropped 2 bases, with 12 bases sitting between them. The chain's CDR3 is CASFGRQNTEAFF. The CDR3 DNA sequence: TGTGCCAGCTTCGGCAGACAAAACACTGAAGCTTTCTTT.

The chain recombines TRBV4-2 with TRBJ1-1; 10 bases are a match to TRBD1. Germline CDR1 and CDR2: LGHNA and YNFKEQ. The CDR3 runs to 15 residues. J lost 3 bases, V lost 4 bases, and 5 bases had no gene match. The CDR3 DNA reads TGTGCCAGCAGCCCGAGAGGGACAGGGGACACTGAAGCTTTCTTT. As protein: CASSPRGTGDTEAFF.